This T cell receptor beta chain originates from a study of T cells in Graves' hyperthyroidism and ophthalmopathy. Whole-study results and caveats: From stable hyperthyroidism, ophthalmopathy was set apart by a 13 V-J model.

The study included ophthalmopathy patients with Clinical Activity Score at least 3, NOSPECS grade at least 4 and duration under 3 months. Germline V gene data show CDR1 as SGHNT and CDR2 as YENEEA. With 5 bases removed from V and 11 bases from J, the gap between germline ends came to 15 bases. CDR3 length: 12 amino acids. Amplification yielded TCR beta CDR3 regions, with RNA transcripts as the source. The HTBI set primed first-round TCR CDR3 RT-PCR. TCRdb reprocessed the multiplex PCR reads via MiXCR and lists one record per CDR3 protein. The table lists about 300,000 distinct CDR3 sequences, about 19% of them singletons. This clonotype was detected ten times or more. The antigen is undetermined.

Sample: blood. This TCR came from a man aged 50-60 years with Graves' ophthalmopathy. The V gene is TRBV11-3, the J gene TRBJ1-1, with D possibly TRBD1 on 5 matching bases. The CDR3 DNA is TGTGCCAGCAGCCGGGGGGGGGATGGTGCTTTCTTT. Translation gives CASSRGGDGAFF. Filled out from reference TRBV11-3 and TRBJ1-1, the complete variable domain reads EAGVVQSPRYKIIEKKQPVAFWCNPISGHNTLYWYLQNLGQGPELLIRYENEEAVDDSQLPKDRFSAERLKGVDSTLKIQPAELGDSAVYLCASSRGGDGAFFGQGTRLTVV.